Following are 24 T cell receptor beta chains from one sample sequenced in a study of blood T cell repertoires in COVID-19. Data came from immunoSEQ multiplex PCR; TCRdb stores just in-frame clones and leaves some out. The sample holds around 300,000 clones; roughly 88% are singletons and the top ten take around 4%. The sequencing input was peripheral blood. The receptors shown here come from a woman aged 50 to 60 with active or convalescent COVID-19.

V and J are TRBV29-1 and TRBJ1-2; 7 nucleotides line up with TRBD1. J lost 1 base, V lost 5 bases, and 10 bases had no gene match. CDR1 is SQVTM and CDR2 is ANQGSEA in the germline V gene. This CDR3 has 15 residues. CDR3 DNA sequence: TGCAGCGTTTCAACCGGGACAGAAGTTAACTATGGCTACACCTTC. Amino acids: CSVSTGTEVNYGYTF.

This clone was found once. The CDR3 protein is CASSPKYDEVGLFF. The CDR3 DNA reads TGTGCCAGCTCACCCAAGTATGACGAGGTTGGGCTGTTTTTT. The chain joins TRBV18 to TRBJ2-2, with D unclear. The V and J ends lost 3 bases and 13 bases respectively, with 18 bases between them. CDR3 length: 14 residues. Per germline, CDR1 KGHSH and CDR2 LQKENI.

The chain couples TRBV7-9 to TRBJ1-4, with a possible D match to TRBD1 (6 bases). The CDR3 consists of 14 residues. V was cut by 3 bases and J by 8 bases, with 13 bases left in between. Germline-derived CDR1 and CDR2 are SEHNR and FQNEAQ (reference sequence). This CDR3 is CASSFDRRGEKLFF. CDR3 bases: TGTGCCAGCAGCTTCGACAGGAGAGGGGAAAAACTGTTTTTT.

The chain combines TRBV4-3 with TRBJ1-4; TRBD1 is a possible D gene (5 bases). The CDR3 runs to 16 residues. Germline CDR1 LGHNA, CDR2 YSLEER. The germline V and J ends were trimmed by 0 bases and 0 bases, with 8 bases remaining between them. This CDR3 reads CASSQDGAATNEKLFF. The CDR3 DNA reads TGCGCCAGCAGCCAAGATGGGGCAGCAACTAATGAAAAACTGTTTTTT.

The V gene is TRBV19, the J gene TRBJ2-7, with a tentative D call TRBD2 (6 bases). The CDR3 length is 16 residues. CDR1 and CDR2 (germline): LNHDA, SQIVND (reference sequence). The ends were cut back, 3 bases at V and 6 bases at J, with 21 bases in the middle. The CDR3, as DNA: TGTGCCAGTAGTATCGGTATCGGACCGGGAGTCTCCGAGCAGTACTTC. Its translation is CASSIGIGPGVSEQYF. Combining the CDR3 with reference TRBV19 and TRBJ2-7 gives the whole variable domain DGGITQSPKYLFRKEGQNVTLSCEQNLNHDAMYWYRQDPGQGLRLIYYSQIVNDFQKGDIAEGYSVSREKKESFPLTVTSAQKNPTAFYLCASSIGIGPGVSEQYFGPGTRLTVT.

J is TRBJ1-1 and V is TRBV10-3, with TRBD1 as a possible D gene (5 bases). CDR1 ENHRY and CDR2 SYGVKD come from the germline V gene. With 0 bases removed from V and 6 bases from J, the gap between germline ends came to 11 bases. CDR3 length: 14 residues. CDR3 coding DNA: TGTGCCATCAGTGAGTCTAAGGGGAGGGCTGAAGCTTTCTTT. Its translation: CAISESKGRAEAFF.

This clone was seen a handful of times. CDR3 coding DNA: TGTGCCAGCAGCTTCCGAGGGCCTGGCACCGGGGAGCTGTTTTTT. It encodes CASSFRGPGTGELFF. The chain joins TRBV7-2 to TRBJ2-2; perhaps TRBD2 as D (5 bases). Trimming took off 3 bases at V and 4 bases at J, with 12 bases between the two ends. This CDR3 is built from 15 residues. Germline-derived CDR1 and CDR2 are SGHTA and FQGNSA.

The chain is built from TRBV7-2 and TRBJ2-1; 8 bases agree with TRBD1. The CDR3 covers 16 residues. The germline V gene has CDR1 SGHTA and CDR2 FQGNSA. Trimming cost V 4 bases and J 8 bases; bases outside gene matches: 13. The CDR3 sequence: CASSSLGGTGGHEQFF. DNA of the CDR3: TGTGCCAGCAGCTCTTTAGGGGGGACAGGTGGCCATGAGCAGTTCTTC.

The CDR3 protein is CASSPSLAGTPIEQFF. The CDR3 DNA sequence: TGCGCCAGCAGCCCTTCTCTAGCGGGGACCCCGATTGAGCAGTTCTTC. The chain carries TRBV5-1 and TRBJ2-1, with 9 bases identical to TRBD2. Trimming took 4 bases from V and 9 from J; bases not matched to a gene: 14. The CDR3 sequence is 16 residues long. Germline V CDR1 and CDR2: SGHRS, YFSETQ.

This clone was counted once. The chain employs TRBV5-1 and TRBJ1-4; 7 nucleotides agree with TRBD1. Trimming took 4 bases from V and 0 from J; bases not matched to a gene: 24. The CDR3 spans 22 residues. Germline V CDR1 and CDR2: SGHRS, YFSETQ. The chain's CDR3 is CASSLRGQRGQVLPPTNEKLFF. CDR3 in DNA: TGCGCCAGCAGCCTGAGGGGACAGAGGGGACAAGTTCTCCCTCCAACTAATGAAAAACTGTTTTTT.

This clone was picked up one time. V usage is TRBV19 and J usage is TRBJ1-2, with 11 bases identical to TRBD1. Per germline, CDR1 LNHDA and CDR2 SQIVND (reference sequence). Trimming took 5 bases from V and 8 from J; bases not matched to a gene: 16. This CDR3 comprises 17 residues. CDR3 sequence (DNA): TGTGCCAGTAGTCCTCTAGGGACAGGGGGGATTTTTGAAGGCTACACCTTC. Its translation is CASSPLGTGGIFEGYTF.

The V call is TRBV12-3 or TRBV12-4, the J call TRBJ1-2, with a tentative D call TRBD1 (5 bases). V was cut by 7 bases and J by 7 bases, with 13 bases left in between. The CDR3 covers 12 residues. The CDR3 DNA is TGTGCCAGCACCTGGGGGGGTTTTGGCTACACCTTC. Its translation is CASTWGGFGYTF.

Regarding this clone: At the DNA level, this CDR3 is encoded by other sequences in the same sample as well. The rearrangement joins TRBV29-1 to TRBJ2-7; 11 bases fit TRBD2. This CDR3 spans 13 amino acids. Germline V gene lookup returns CDR1 SQVTM and CDR2 ANQGSEA. Trimming at V came to 5 bases and at J to 3 bases, leaving 3 bases not matched to a gene. DNA for the CDR3: TGCAGCGTTCTCGGGACTAGCGGCTACGAGCAGTACTTC. This encodes CSVLGTSGYEQYF.

This clone was picked up one time. The chain is built from TRBV6-5 and TRBJ2-7; 10 nucleotides match TRBD1. Germline assignment: CDR1 MNHEY and CDR2 SVGAGI. Trimming took 6 bases from V and 5 from J; bases not matched to a gene: 4. The CDR3 covers 13 residues. CDR3 amino acids: CASRTGGQNEQYF. CDR3 coding DNA: TGTGCCAGCAGGACAGGGGGCCAAAACGAGCAGTACTTC.

The V call is TRBV28, the J call TRBJ1-3; D ambiguous. Deletions cut 3 bases from V and 2 bases from J, with 14 bases between. CDR1 is MDHEN and CDR2 is SYDVKM in the germline V gene. This CDR3 spans 16 amino acids. CDR3: CASSFEWAIPGNTIYF. As DNA, the CDR3 is TGTGCCAGCAGTTTTGAATGGGCAATTCCTGGAAACACCATATATTTT.

The chain is built from TRBV28 and TRBJ2-1, with D unclear. The germline gives CDR1 MDHEN, CDR2 SYDVKM. Trimming removed 7 bases from V and 3 bases from J, with 13 bases in between. The CDR3 covers 14 residues. CDR3 sequence (DNA): TGTGCCAGCATAAGACAAGGCCACTACAATGAGCAGTTCTTC. This gives the protein CASIRQGHYNEQFF.

The chain recombines TRBV6-2 or TRBV6-3 with TRBJ2-3, with 7 bases identical to TRBD1. Unmatched junction bases numbered 16, after V lost 4 bases and J lost 0 bases. The germline V gene encodes CDR1 MNHEY and CDR2 SVGEGT. CDR3 length: 19 amino acids. Written as DNA, the CDR3 is TGTGCCAGCAGTTTCCGGACAGGTCGTACCCGGTATAGCACAGATACGCAGTATTTT. Its translation: CASSFRTGRTRYSTDTQYF.

The chain links TRBV9 to TRBJ2-7; no reliable D call. From germline, CDR1 is SGDLS and CDR2 YYNGEE. The CDR3 is made up of 13 amino acids. The V end lost 0 bases, the J end lost 6 bases, and 10 bases lay between the germline ends. The CDR3 nucleotides read TGTGCCAGCAGCGTAGGGCTCCCGTCCGAGCAGTACTTC. This gives the protein CASSVGLPSEQYF.

This chain joins TRBV2 and TRBJ2-1; the match to TRBD2 covers 8 bases. Germline V lookup: CDR1 SNHLY, CDR2 FYNNEI. The CDR3 runs 17 residues. V was pared by 1 base and J by 5 bases, with 10 bases of the junction left unmatched. CDR3 sequence (DNA): TGTGCCAGCAGTGAAGGGCTAAGGGCGGGGGGAAACAATGAGCAGTTCTTC. Translation: CASSEGLRAGGNNEQFF.

The chain employs TRBV11-3 and TRBJ2-7; D is possibly TRBD2 (6 bases). CDR3 length: 13 amino acids. V dropped 5 bases and J dropped 6 bases, with 14 bases sitting between them. Germline V gene data show CDR1 as SGHNT and CDR2 as YENEEA. CDR3 amino acids: CASSQEGSLEQYF. CDR3 nucleotides: TGTGCCAGCAGCCAGGAGGGGTCCCTCGAGCAGTACTTC. The full variable domain, with the rest looked up from reference TRBV11-3 and TRBJ2-7, is EAGVVQSPRYKIIEKKQPVAFWCNPISGHNTLYWYLQNLGQGPELLIRYENEEAVDDSQLPKDRFSAERLKGVDSTLKIQPAELGDSAVYLCASSQEGSLEQYFGPGTRLTVT.

The V gene is TRBV9, the J gene TRBJ2-1; 9 bases map to TRBD2. With 0 bases clipped from V and 6 bases from J, the junction kept 16 bases outside the gene matches. Germline V gene sequence: CDR1 SGDLS, CDR2 YYNGEE. The CDR3 runs 19 residues. CDR3: CASSVGLAGPSSGSNEQFF. The CDR3 nucleotides read TGTGCCAGCAGCGTAGGGCTAGCGGGGCCCTCGTCGGGGTCCAATGAGCAGTTCTTC.

The V call is TRBV30, the J call TRBJ2-7, with D possibly matching TRBD1 (5 bases). Germline CDR1 and CDR2: GTSNPN and SVGIG (reference sequence). V was cut by 0 bases and J by 3 bases, with 12 bases left in between. CDR3 length: 14 residues. The CDR3 reads CAWSVGAEGYEQYF. For the CDR3, the DNA is TGTGCCTGGAGTGTTGGGGCGGAAGGCTACGAGCAGTACTTC.

This chain joins TRBV10-3 and TRBJ2-7, with D perhaps matching TRBD1 (6 bases). V lost 10 bases and J lost 4, with 14 bases in between. Looked up from germline, CDR1 is ENHRY and CDR2 is SYGVKD. CDR3 length: 12 amino acids. CDR3: CATQGSDYEQYF. The CDR3 DNA reads TGTGCCACCCAGGGGTCTGATTACGAGCAGTACTTC.

This chain connects TRBV10-3 to TRBJ1-2; tentative D call: TRBD1 (5 bases). This CDR3 contains 11 residues. Per the germline V gene, CDR1 is ENHRY and CDR2 is SYGVKD. V lost 7 bases to trimming and J lost 3 bases, with 6 bases between them. CDR3 in amino acids: CAIMTDYGYTF. The CDR3 DNA is TGTGCCATCATGACAGACTATGGCTACACCTTC.